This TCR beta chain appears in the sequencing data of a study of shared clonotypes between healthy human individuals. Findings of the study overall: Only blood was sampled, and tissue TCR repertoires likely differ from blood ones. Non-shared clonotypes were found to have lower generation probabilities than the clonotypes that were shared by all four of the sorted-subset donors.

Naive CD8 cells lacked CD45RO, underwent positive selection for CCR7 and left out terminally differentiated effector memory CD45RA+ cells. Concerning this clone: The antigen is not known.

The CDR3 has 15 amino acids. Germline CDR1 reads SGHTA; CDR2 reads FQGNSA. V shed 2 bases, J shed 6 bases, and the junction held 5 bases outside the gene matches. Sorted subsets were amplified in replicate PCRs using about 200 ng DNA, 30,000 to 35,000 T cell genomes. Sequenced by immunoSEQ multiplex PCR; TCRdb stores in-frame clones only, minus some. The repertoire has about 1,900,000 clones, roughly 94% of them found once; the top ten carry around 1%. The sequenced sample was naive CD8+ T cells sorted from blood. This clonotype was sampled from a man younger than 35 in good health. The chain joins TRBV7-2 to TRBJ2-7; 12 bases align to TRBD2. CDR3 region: CASSLTTSGRSEQYF. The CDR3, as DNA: TGTGCCAGCAGCTTAACGACTAGCGGGAGATCCGAGCAGTACTTC. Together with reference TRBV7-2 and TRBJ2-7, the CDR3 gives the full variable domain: GAGVSQSPSNKVTEKGKDVELRCDPISGHTALYWYRQSLGQGLEFLIYFQGNSAPDKSGLPSDRFSAERTGGSVSTLTIQRTQQEDSAVYLCASSLTTSGRSEQYFGPGTRLTVT.